The 15 T cell receptor beta chains given below trace back to one sample, sequenced in a study of blood T cell repertoires in COVID-19. The table came from immunoSEQ multiplex PCR; TCRdb's copy has only in-frame clones and leaves some out. The table has over 50,000 clones, roughly 85% seen once. The sample comprised peripheral blood. The receptor source for this set is a human donor in a cohort sampled during active COVID-19.

The chain recombines TRBV19 with TRBJ2-7; possible D gene TRBD1, 6 bases. There are 15 residues in the CDR3. CDR1 is LNHDA, CDR2 SQIVND, per germline (reference sequence). V lost 3 bases, J lost 2 bases, and 14 bases lay in between. The CDR3 here is CASSIRGQNAYEQYF. DNA for the CDR3: TGTGCCAGTAGTATTAGAGGACAGAACGCCTACGAGCAGTACTTC.

The chain is built from TRBV10-2 and TRBJ2-6; perhaps TRBD1 as D (6 bases). V was clipped by 3 bases and J by 1 base, with 7 bases between them. The CDR3 runs to 15 residues. Germline V gives CDR1 WSHSY, CDR2 SAAADI. CDR3 protein: CASSDRGSGANVLTF. The CDR3 region has the DNA TGCGCCAGCAGTGACAGGGGATCTGGGGCCAACGTCCTGACTTTC.

The chain joins TRBV6-2 or TRBV6-3 to TRBJ1-5; 11 bases line up with TRBD1. Germline V gene data show CDR1 as MNHEY and CDR2 as SVGEGT. With 5 bases clipped from V and 5 bases from J, the junction kept 14 bases outside the gene matches. CDR3 length: 18 amino acids. The CDR3 here is CASSRSPGQGGEDQPQHF. The CDR3 nucleotides read TGTGCCAGCAGTCGCTCTCCGGGACAGGGGGGGGAGGATCAGCCCCAGCATTTT.

The CDR3 bases are TGTGCCAGCTCACCACCGGGACTAGCGTCTGCCGGGGAGCTGTTTTTT. Amino acids: CASSPPGLASAGELFF. This chain uses TRBV18 with TRBJ2-2, with 10 bases aligning to TRBD2. CDR3 length equals 16 residues. In germline, CDR1 is KGHSH, CDR2 LQKENI. With V trimmed by 0 bases and J by 6 bases, 4 bases remained unmatched.

This clone was counted once. V and J are TRBV21-1 and TRBJ2-7; TRBD2, the table's D call, lacks a check against the DNA. TRBV21-1 is given as a pseudogene. CDR3 size: 17 residues. The CDR3 reads CASSKCPTSGIFYEQYF. The CDR3 region has the DNA TGTGCCAGCAGCAAATGCCCCACTAGCGGGATATTCTACGAGCAGTACTTC.

J is TRBJ2-1 and V is TRBV18; TRBD2 matches at 7 bases. With V trimmed by 0 bases and J by 6 bases, 5 bases remained unmatched. The germline CDR1 and CDR2 sequences are KGHSH and LQKENI. This CDR3 is 15 amino acids long. CDR3 sequence reads: CASSPPGSGTNEQFF. The CDR3 bases are TGTGCCAGCTCACCACCCGGCAGCGGGACCAATGAGCAGTTCTTC.

The chain recombines TRBV19 with TRBJ2-5, with D possibly being TRBD2 (6 bases). The germline gives CDR1 LNHDA, CDR2 SQIVND (reference sequence). Between the trimmed V and J ends, which lost 5 bases and 4 bases, there was a span of 14 bases. CDR3 length: 14 residues. In nucleotides, the CDR3 is TGTGCCAGTAGTGCCGGGAGCCTGAGAGAGACCCAGTACTTC. It is translated as CASSAGSLRETQYF.

The sample holds a few counts of this clone. V usage is TRBV4-1 and J usage is TRBJ1-1; D gene unclear. The V end lost 4 bases, the J end lost 1 base, and 16 bases lay between the germline ends. The germline V gene has CDR1 MGHRA and CDR2 YSYEKL. This CDR3 has 16 residues. DNA for the CDR3: TGCGCCAGCAGCCTGACTCGCGGGAGGTGGAACACTGAAGCTTTCTTT. Protein sequence: CASSLTRGRWNTEAFF.

This chain uses TRBV5-1 with TRBJ2-7; the match to TRBD1 covers 7 bases. This CDR3 has 14 amino acids. The germline V gene encodes CDR1 SGHRS and CDR2 YFSETQ. Trimming took 4 bases from V and 3 from J; bases not matched to a gene: 7. The CDR3 region is CASSRDSQDYEQYF. In nucleotides, the CDR3 is TGCGCCAGCAGCCGGGACAGCCAGGACTACGAGCAGTACTTC.

V and J are TRBV5-1 and TRBJ2-3, with 8 bases identical to TRBD1. Germline values: CDR1 SGHRS, CDR2 YFSETQ. Trimming cost V 3 bases and J 4 bases; bases outside gene matches: 1. The length of the CDR3 is 13 residues. For the CDR3, the DNA is TGCGCCAGCAGCTCGGACAGGGCAGATACGCAGTATTTT. Amino acid sequence: CASSSDRADTQYF.

Worth noting for this clone: Other DNA sequences in this specimen translate into the identical CDR3. This rearrangement joins TRBV5-1 to TRBJ1-3; 11 bases line up with TRBD1. Germline V gene data show CDR1 as SGHRS and CDR2 as YFSETQ. V was pared by 7 bases and J by 0 bases, with 0 bases of the junction left unmatched. The CDR3 sequence is 14 residues long. In nucleotides, the CDR3 is TGCGCCAGCGGGACAGGGGGCTCTGGAAACACCATATATTTT. Translation gives CASGTGGSGNTIYF.

The chain links TRBV2 to TRBJ1-1; TRBD1 agrees at 7 bases. V was clipped by 5 bases and J by 10 bases; unmatched bases: 4. The CDR3 sequence is 11 residues long. Germline V lookup: CDR1 SNHLY, CDR2 FYNNEI. The CDR3 loop is CASSHYRGAFF. The CDR3 DNA sequence: TGTGCCAGCAGTCATTACAGGGGAGCTTTCTTT.

The chain couples TRBV3-1 (or the pseudogene TRBV3-2) to TRBJ2-7; 9 bases align to TRBD1. CDR3 length: 14 amino acids. With V trimmed by 4 bases and J by 6 bases, 7 bases remained unmatched. Germline assignment: CDR1 LGHDT and CDR2 YNNKEL (reference sequence). The CDR3, as DNA: TGTGCCAGCAGCCCATGGGACAGGGTGGGCGAGCAGTACTTC. It yields the protein CASSPWDRVGEQYF.

This clone was observed once. This rearrangement joins TRBV9 to TRBJ2-1, with 10 nucleotides matching TRBD2. The CDR3 loop spans 14 amino acids. With V trimmed by 2 bases and J by 6 bases, 2 bases remained unmatched. Germline values: CDR1 SGDLS, CDR2 YYNGEE. The CDR3 loop is CASSVVAGGNEQFF. In nucleotides, the CDR3 is TGTGCCAGCAGCGTGGTAGCGGGAGGCAATGAGCAGTTCTTC.

This chain joins TRBV10-2 and TRBJ1-5; 7 bases map to TRBD1. Germline trimming cut 2 bases from V and 4 bases from J; bases unmatched to any gene: 5. CDR1 and CDR2 (germline): WSHSY, SAAADI. The CDR3 loop spans 15 amino acids. CDR3 sequence (DNA): TGCGCCAGCAGTGAGACCTACAGGGGTAATCAGCCCCAGCATTTT. Amino acids: CASSETYRGNQPQHF.